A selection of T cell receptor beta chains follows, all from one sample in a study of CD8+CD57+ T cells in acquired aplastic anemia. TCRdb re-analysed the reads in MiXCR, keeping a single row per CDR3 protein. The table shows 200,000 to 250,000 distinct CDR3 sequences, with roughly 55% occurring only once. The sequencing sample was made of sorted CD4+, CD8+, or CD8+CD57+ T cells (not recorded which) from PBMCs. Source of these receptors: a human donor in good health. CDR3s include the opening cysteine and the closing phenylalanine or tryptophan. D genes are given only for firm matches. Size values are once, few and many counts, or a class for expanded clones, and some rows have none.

CDR3aa: CASFRGLRDTQYF
len: 13
v_gene: TRBV2
d_gene: .
abundance: .

CDR3aa: CASSVEGQTHEQYF
len: 14
v_gene: TRBV13
d_gene: TRBD1
abundance: once

CDR3aa: CATSREGSGTYYEQYF
len: 16
v_gene: TRBV15
d_gene: TRBD2
abundance: .

CDR3aa: CASSVQVPDSGNTIYF
len: 16
v_gene: TRBV7-2
d_gene: .
abundance: many

CDR3aa: CASSIRTGELFF
len: 12
v_gene: TRBV19
d_gene: .
abundance: .

CDR3aa: CATSRAGQMNQPQHF
len: 15
v_gene: TRBV15
d_gene: .
abundance: few

CDR3aa: CASSFRLAGVEYEQYF
len: 16
v_gene: TRBV3-1
d_gene: TRBD2
abundance: many

CDR3aa: CATSRDGGGEQFF
len: 13
v_gene: TRBV15
d_gene: TRBD2
abundance: .

CDR3aa: CSAREGGAAYEQYF
len: 14
v_gene: TRBV20-1
d_gene: .
abundance: .

CDR3aa: CASSLLAGSNTEAFF
len: 15
v_gene: TRBV11-2
d_gene: .
abundance: many

CDR3aa: CASSLAEGRFTGELFF
len: 16
v_gene: TRBV7-6
d_gene: .
abundance: many

CDR3aa: CASSWLARRGEQYF
len: 14
v_gene: TRBV13
d_gene: .
abundance: .

CDR3aa: CASTYPGDNEQFF
len: 13
v_gene: TRBV5-5
d_gene: .
abundance: many

CDR3aa: CASSFRTGGPVQETQYF
len: 17
v_gene: TRBV11-2
d_gene: TRBD1
abundance: .

CDR3aa: CASSQGMAFSGEQYF
len: 15
v_gene: TRBV4-2
d_gene: .
abundance: many

CDR3aa: CAWDEPGQGVGEYF
len: 14
v_gene: TRBV30
d_gene: TRBD1
abundance: few

CDR3aa: CASSLSRGGIKTQCF
len: 15
v_gene: TRBV6-2/TRBV6-3
d_gene: .
abundance: .

CDR3aa: CASSYQAGRTSSSYEQYF
len: 18
v_gene: TRBV6-6
d_gene: .
abundance: .

CDR3aa: CASSSIRTGAVSNYGYTF
len: 18
v_gene: TRBV19
d_gene: TRBD1
abundance: .

CDR3aa: CASSLRRGTEAFF
len: 13
v_gene: TRBV5-1
d_gene: .
abundance: .

CDR3aa: CASSAPRTGGYEQYF
len: 15
v_gene: TRBV12-3/TRBV12-4
d_gene: TRBD1
abundance: many

CDR3aa: CASSWGPKETQYF
len: 13
v_gene: TRBV25-1
d_gene: .
abundance: few

CDR3aa: CSARVSQDNSPLHF
len: 14
v_gene: TRBV20-1
d_gene: .
abundance: once

CDR3aa: CASSPGTGGATNEKLFF
len: 17
v_gene: TRBV2
d_gene: TRBD1
abundance: .

CDR3aa: CASSALAGGNNEQFF
len: 15
v_gene: TRBV5-1
d_gene: TRBD2
abundance: .

CDR3aa: CASSSQGQGDYGYTF
len: 15
v_gene: TRBV19
d_gene: TRBD1
abundance: once

CDR3aa: CASSLAQSGYYEQDF
len: 15
v_gene: TRBV7-8
d_gene: .
abundance: once

CDR3aa: CASNRGNSNQPQHF
len: 14
v_gene: TRBV2
d_gene: .
abundance: .

CDR3aa: CASSPSSGGAIVNEQYF
len: 17
v_gene: TRBV6-5
d_gene: TRBD2
abundance: few

CDR3aa: CASNGRRNEKLFF
len: 13
v_gene: TRBV25-1
d_gene: .
abundance: .

CDR3aa: CASTRRDTQYF
len: 11
v_gene: TRBV7-9
d_gene: .
abundance: .

CDR3aa: CASSPEGEQYF
len: 11
v_gene: TRBV7-8
d_gene: .
abundance: once

CDR3aa: CATVDYANTGELFF
len: 14
v_gene: TRBV10-3
d_gene: .
abundance: .

CDR3aa: CATSRGDSNQPQHF
len: 14
v_gene: TRBV15
d_gene: .
abundance: .

CDR3aa: CASSPSEGTAEQFF
len: 14
v_gene: TRBV10-1
d_gene: TRBD1
abundance: .

CDR3aa: CASSMGFGGAFF
len: 12
v_gene: TRBV19
d_gene: .
abundance: .

CDR3aa: CASSQAATTNEKLFF
len: 15
v_gene: TRBV7-9
d_gene: .
abundance: .

CDR3aa: CASSVGDGNTIYF
len: 13
v_gene: TRBV9
d_gene: .
abundance: .

CDR3aa: CASSQGTIYEQYF
len: 13
v_gene: TRBV4-1
d_gene: .
abundance: many

CDR3aa: CASSPWTAPGELFF
len: 14
v_gene: TRBV11-3
d_gene: .
abundance: .

CDR3aa: CSPTWTSGSILSYNEQFF
len: 18
v_gene: TRBV20-1
d_gene: TRBD2
abundance: many

CDR3aa: CAISDNPDIQYEQYF
len: 15
v_gene: TRBV10-3
d_gene: .
abundance: many

CDR3aa: CASSPTLTSEEGETQYF
len: 17
v_gene: TRBV7-9
d_gene: TRBD2
abundance: .

CDR3aa: CSAGAENEQFF
len: 11
v_gene: TRBV20-1
d_gene: .
abundance: .

CDR3aa: CASSQARTGLYEQYF
len: 15
v_gene: TRBV4-1
d_gene: TRBD1
abundance: many